This is a list of T cell receptor beta chains from one sample in a study of T cell changes during pregnancy in multiple sclerosis. Here immunoSEQ multiplex PCR was the method, and the copy in TCRdb shows in-frame clones only, minus some. Among about 50,000 clones, less than 95% were seen once, and the ten largest hold around 0.31%. The sample here was CD4+ T cells from peripheral blood mononuclear cells, taken in the third trimester of pregnancy. The receptors originated from a female donor with multiple sclerosis, enrolled in a pregnancy study. Both conserved end residues are part of each CDR3. The order of the fields is clone size, V gene, D gene, J gene, CDR3 DNA, CDR3 protein. A D gene is named only where the DNA matches it firmly. The size entry is marked missing in some rows and otherwise reads once, few, many or a size class.

clone size: -; V gene: TRBV18; D gene: TRBD2; J gene: TRBJ2-5; CDR3 DNA: TGTGCCAGCTCACCACTGAGCGGGGGGAATCCAGAGACCCAGTACTTC; CDR3 protein: CASSPLSGGNPETQYF
clone size: -; V gene: TRBV5-6; D gene: -; J gene: TRBJ2-1; CDR3 DNA: TGTGCCAGCAGCTTAAGTGGCCCCAATGAGCAGTTCTTC; CDR3 protein: CASSLSGPNEQFF
clone size: -; V gene: TRBV29-1; D gene: TRBD2; J gene: TRBJ2-3; CDR3 DNA: TGCAGCGTTGCAGGACTAGCGGGAGACACAGATACGCAGTATTTT; CDR3 protein: CSVAGLAGDTDTQYF
clone size: -; V gene: TRBV10-3; D gene: TRBD2; J gene: TRBJ2-3; CDR3 DNA: TGTGCCATCAGCGGACTAGCGGGGGGGCCAGATACGCAGTATTTT; CDR3 protein: CAISGLAGGPDTQYF
clone size: -; V gene: TRBV7-3; D gene: TRBD2; J gene: TRBJ2-3; CDR3 DNA: TGTGCCAGCACCGAGGGACTAGCGGGAGATACGCAGTATTTT; CDR3 protein: CASTEGLAGDTQYF
clone size: -; V gene: TRBV28; D gene: -; J gene: TRBJ1-3; CDR3 DNA: TGTGCCAGCAGTTTAGCGTGGTATAGCTCTGGAAACACCATATATTTT; CDR3 protein: CASSLAWYSSGNTIYF
clone size: -; V gene: TRBV19; D gene: -; J gene: TRBJ1-1; CDR3 DNA: TGTGCCACCCAAAGAAGCTCGACAGCATCCGAAGCTTTCTTT; CDR3 protein: CATQRSSTASEAFF
clone size: -; V gene: TRBV27; D gene: -; J gene: TRBJ1-1; CDR3 DNA: TGTGCCAGCAGTTCCCCCCCATTGCGCACTGAAGCTTTCTTT; CDR3 protein: CASSSPPLRTEAFF
clone size: -; V gene: TRBV29-1; D gene: TRBD1; J gene: TRBJ2-6; CDR3 DNA: TGCAGCGTTTCCCCCACAGGGGGCGCTGGGGCCAACGTCCTGACTTTC; CDR3 protein: CSVSPTGGAGANVLTF
clone size: -; V gene: TRBV30; D gene: -; J gene: TRBJ1-5; CDR3 DNA: TGTGCCTGGGGAGGGGATCAGCCCCAGCATTTT; CDR3 protein: CAWGGDQPQHF
clone size: -; V gene: TRBV4-1; D gene: TRBD2; J gene: TRBJ2-1; CDR3 DNA: TGCGCCAGCAGCGCGGGACTAGCGATGGATGAGCAGTTCTTC; CDR3 protein: CASSAGLAMDEQFF
clone size: -; V gene: TRBV7-9; D gene: TRBD1; J gene: TRBJ2-2; CDR3 DNA: TGTGCCAGCAGCGCAAGGGGACAGGGGGCTGCACGGACCGGGGAGCTGTTTTTT; CDR3 protein: CASSARGQGAARTGELFF
clone size: -; V gene: TRBV15; D gene: TRBD2; J gene: TRBJ2-3; CDR3 DNA: TGTGCCACCAGCAGAGATTTCTGGCTAGCGGGGCGCACAGATACGCAGTATTTT; CDR3 protein: CATSRDFWLAGRTDTQYF
clone size: -; V gene: TRBV2; D gene: -; J gene: TRBJ2-2; CDR3 DNA: TGTGCCAGCATCCCAACCGACAGCCCCGGGGAGCTGTTTTTT; CDR3 protein: CASIPTDSPGELFF
clone size: -; V gene: TRBV2; D gene: -; J gene: TRBJ2-7; CDR3 DNA: TGTGCCAGCAGGGCCGGGAAGATAGTCTACGAGCAGTACTTC; CDR3 protein: CASRAGKIVYEQYF
clone size: -; V gene: TRBV4-1; D gene: TRBD2; J gene: TRBJ2-7; CDR3 DNA: TGCGCCAGCAGGGTTGGGGGCGCGGCTACTAGCGGGAGTTCTGACGAGCAGTACTTC; CDR3 protein: CASRVGGAATSGSSDEQYF
clone size: -; V gene: TRBV5-1; D gene: -; J gene: TRBJ1-1; CDR3 DNA: TGCGCCAGCACGGGGGGGGCAGGGACGGTTACTGAAGCTTTCTTT; CDR3 protein: CASTGGAGTVTEAFF
clone size: -; V gene: TRBV9; D gene: -; J gene: TRBJ2-1; CDR3 DNA: TGTGCCAGCAGCACCGCCGGGACACGGTACTCCCGCTCCTACAATGAGCAGTTCTTC; CDR3 protein: CASSTAGTRYSRSYNEQFF
clone size: once; V gene: TRBV30; D gene: TRBD1; J gene: TRBJ1-5; CDR3 DNA: TGTGCCTGGAGTAAGGGACAGCTAAATCAGCCCCAGCATTTT; CDR3 protein: CAWSKGQLNQPQHF
clone size: -; V gene: TRBV7-8; D gene: TRBD1; J gene: TRBJ1-2; CDR3 DNA: TGTGCCAGCAGCCCTGACAGGGATGGCTACACCTTC; CDR3 protein: CASSPDRDGYTF
clone size: once; V gene: TRBV2; D gene: TRBD2; J gene: TRBJ2-7; CDR3 DNA: TGTGCCAGCAGCGTCCTCGGGTCGCGGGGGACCTCCTACGAGCAGTACTTC; CDR3 protein: CASSVLGSRGTSYEQYF
clone size: -; V gene: TRBV7-6; D gene: -; J gene: TRBJ1-5; CDR3 DNA: TGTGCCAGCAGCCCCGCGGGGGGTGGTAGCAATCAGCCCCAGCATTTT; CDR3 protein: CASSPAGGGSNQPQHF
clone size: -; V gene: TRBV5-1; D gene: -; J gene: TRBJ2-1; CDR3 DNA: TGCGCCAGCAGCTTTGCCCAGGGGTACCCATACAATGAGCAGTTCTTC; CDR3 protein: CASSFAQGYPYNEQFF